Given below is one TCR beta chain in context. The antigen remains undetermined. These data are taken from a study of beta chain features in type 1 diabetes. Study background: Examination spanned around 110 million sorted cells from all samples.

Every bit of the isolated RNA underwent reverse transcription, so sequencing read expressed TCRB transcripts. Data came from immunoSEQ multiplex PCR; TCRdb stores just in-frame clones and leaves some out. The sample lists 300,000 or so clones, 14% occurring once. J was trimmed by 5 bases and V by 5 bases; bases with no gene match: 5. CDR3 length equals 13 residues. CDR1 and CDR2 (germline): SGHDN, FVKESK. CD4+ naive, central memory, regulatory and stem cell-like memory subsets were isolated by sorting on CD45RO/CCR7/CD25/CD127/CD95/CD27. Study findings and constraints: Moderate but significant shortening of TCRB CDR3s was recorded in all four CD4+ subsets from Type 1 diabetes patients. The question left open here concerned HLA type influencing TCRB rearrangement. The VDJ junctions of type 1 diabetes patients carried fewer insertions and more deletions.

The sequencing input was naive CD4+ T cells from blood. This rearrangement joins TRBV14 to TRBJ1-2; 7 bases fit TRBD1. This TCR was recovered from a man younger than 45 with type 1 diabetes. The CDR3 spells CASSEQGRYGYTF. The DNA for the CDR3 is TGTGCCAGCAGCGAACAGGGGAGGTATGGCTACACCTTC.